Below are 30 T cell receptor beta chains sequenced from a single sample in a study of Ad26.COV2.S vaccination and SARS-CoV-2 variants. Treatment indicated: approximately 18 received Ad26.COV2.S at low or high dose, single or two shots; a few received placebo; per-sample allocation not given. The samples date from day 63 after the first vaccine or placebo injection. Libraries were prepared by immunoSEQ multiplex PCR; TCRdb keeps only in-frame clonotypes and omits some of them. The profile shows around 370,000 clones, roughly 81% of them singletons. The sample was peripheral blood, taken in a trial of Ad26.COV2.S vaccine versus placebo. Receptors were obtained from a person between 18 and 65 years old who received the Ad26.COV2.S COVID-19 vaccine or a placebo.

This chain uses TRBV7-9 with TRBJ1-1, with TRBD1 matching over 12 bases. There are 16 residues in the CDR3. The V segment lost 5 bases and the J segment 0 bases; nucleotides outside the gene matches: 4. The germline CDR1 and CDR2 sequences are SEHNR and FQNEAQ (reference sequence). The chain's CDR3 is CASSMGQGALNTEAFF. The CDR3 DNA reads as TGTGCCAGCAGCATGGGACAGGGGGCGCTGAACACTGAAGCTTTCTTT.

The J gene is TRBJ1-1, the V gene TRBV7-9; D is ambiguous. CDR3 length equals 17 residues. Germline CDR1 is SEHNR and CDR2 is FQNEAQ (reference sequence). Trimming removed 5 bases at V and 3 bases at J, with 22 bases between. The DNA of the CDR3 is TGTGCCAGCAGCCCCCTTCGTCCTGGGATGGGTGACACTGAAGCTTTCTTT. It translates to CASSPLRPGMGDTEAFF.

This rearrangement joins TRBV28 to TRBJ2-7; D is unresolved. The V end lost 1 base, the J end lost 7 bases, and 5 bases lay between the germline ends. The CDR3 covers 11 residues. The germline CDR1 and CDR2 sequences are MDHEN and SYDVKM. The CDR3 loop is CASSLLAEQYF. In DNA, the CDR3 is TGTGCCAGCAGTTTATTGGCAGAGCAGTACTTC. The entire variable domain, with the rest obtained from reference TRBV28 and TRBJ2-7, is as follows: DVKVTQSSRYLVKRTGEKVFLECVQDMDHENMFWYRQDPGLGLRLIYFSYDVKMKEKGDIPEGYSVSREKKERFSLILESASTNQTSMYLCASSLLAEQYFGPGTRLTVT.

The V and J genes are TRBV11-2 and TRBJ2-1; D possibly uses TRBD1 or TRBD2 (7 bases each). V was pared by 5 bases and J by 0 bases, with 20 bases between. Germline loops: CDR1 SGHAT, CDR2 FQNNGV. CDR3 size: 18 residues. The CDR3 region has the DNA TGTGCCAGCAGCAACCCCAGGGGGGGGCGGAGCTCCTACAATGAGCAGTTCTTC. Protein sequence: CASSNPRGGRSSYNEQFF.

The genes are TRBV5-1 and TRBJ1-1, with D uncertain. CDR1 and CDR2 (germline): SGHRS, YFSETQ. Trimming shortened V by 4 bases and J by 3 bases, and 22 bases separated the two germline ends. There are 17 residues in the CDR3. The DNA of the CDR3 is TGCGCCAGCAGCCTCGGAGGGATGGCGTATGGGGACACTGAAGCTTTCTTT. Translated: CASSLGGMAYGDTEAFF.

The chain carries TRBV9 and TRBJ1-2, with D tentatively TRBD1 (6 bases). Trimming took 0 bases from V and 3 from J, leaving 12 bases between them. The CDR3 consists of 15 residues. CDR1 and CDR2 from the germline V gene are SGDLS and YYNGEE. Here the CDR3 DNA reads TGTGCCAGCAGCGTAGACGCACAGGGCTACTATGGCTACACCTTC. It yields the protein CASSVDAQGYYGYTF.

This chain links TRBV29-1 with TRBJ1-4, with D possibly matching TRBD1 (5 bases). The ends were cut back, 0 bases at V and 8 bases at J, with 10 bases in the middle. The CDR3 sequence is 13 residues long. Per germline, CDR1 SQVTM and CDR2 ANQGSEA. CDR3 in amino acids: CSVEDQGEEKLFF. The CDR3 DNA reads TGCAGCGTTGAAGATCAGGGCGAGGAAAAACTGTTTTTT.

In this sample, this clone turned up a few times. This same CDR3 is encoded by further DNA sequences in the sample. The chain recombines TRBV4-3 with TRBJ2-7; a weak D match, TRBD2 (5 bases). CDR1 and CDR2 from the germline V gene are LGHNA and YSLEER. This CDR3 has 13 residues. V lost 0 bases and J lost 4, with 7 bases in between. CDR3 coding DNA: TGCGCCAGCAGCCAAGAAGGAGGTTACGAGCAGTACTTC. It translates to CASSQEGGYEQYF.

This rearrangement joins TRBV27 to TRBJ1-4; D is unresolved. The V gene's germline CDR1 is MNHEY and CDR2 SMNVEV (reference sequence). Trimming left V 6 bases short and J 8 bases short, with 4 bases between. The CDR3 runs to 10 residues. The CDR3 spells CASRNEKLFF. Written as DNA, the CDR3 is TGTGCCAGCAGAAACGAAAAACTGTTTTTT.

The chain is built from TRBV2 and TRBJ1-4, with a tentative D call TRBD1 (6 bases). CDR1 SNHLY and CDR2 FYNNEI come from the germline V gene. CDR3 size: 14 residues. Trimming removed 7 bases at V and 8 bases at J, with 17 bases between. CDR3 residues: CASTGNRAGEKLFF. The CDR3 nucleotides are TGTGCCAGCACCGGAAACAGGGCCGGGGAAAAACTGTTTTTT.

Here the CDR3 reads CASSESAGPSLPQHF. CDR3 nucleotide sequence: TGTGCCAGCAGTGAATCGGCAGGACCTTCATTGCCCCAGCATTTT. The V gene is TRBV25-1, the J gene TRBJ1-5; D call uncertain. The CDR3 has 15 residues. Per germline, CDR1 MGHDK and CDR2 SYGVNS. Trimming pared 1 base from V and 9 bases from J, leaving 16 bases between.

This sequence joins TRBV5-1 and TRBJ1-1; D call uncertain. The CDR3 has 13 residues. Germline V gene lookup returns CDR1 SGHRS and CDR2 YFSETQ. V was trimmed by 0 bases and J by 8 bases, leaving 11 bases between them. CDR3 coding DNA: TGCGCCAGCAGCTTGGTAGACTTTTCAGAAGCTTTCTTT. This gives the protein CASSLVDFSEAFF.

The chain is built from TRBV5-1 and TRBJ1-1; TRBD1 might be the D (6 bases). V gave up 0 bases and J gave up 4 bases, with 10 bases separating them. Germline assignment: CDR1 SGHRS and CDR2 YFSETQ. This CDR3 region has 14 residues. CDR3 DNA sequence: TGCGCCAGCAGCTTGGACAGGGTGGTCACTGAAGCTTTCTTT. It encodes CASSLDRVVTEAFF.

The chain couples TRBV5-1 to TRBJ2-5; 8 positions agree with TRBD1. V lost 3 bases to trimming and J lost 5 bases; unmatched junction nucleotides: 9. The CDR3 has 15 amino acids. CDR1 is SGHRS and CDR2 is YFSETQ in the germline V gene. This CDR3 is CASSWGQVPDETQYF. Here the CDR3 DNA reads TGCGCCAGCAGCTGGGGACAGGTCCCGGATGAGACCCAGTACTTC.

This chain connects TRBV6-2 or TRBV6-3 to TRBJ2-7; maybe TRBD1 (5 bases). Germline lookup yields CDR1 MNHEY and CDR2 SVGEGT. V lost 2 bases and J 7 bases, leaving 12 bases between the germline ends. The length of the CDR3 is 13 residues. The CDR3 loop reads CASSYPDNREQYF. As DNA, the CDR3 is TGTGCCAGCAGTTACCCGGACAATCGGGAGCAGTACTTC.

V and J are TRBV28 and TRBJ1-6, with D unclear. The CDR3 runs to 11 residues. The germline V gene has CDR1 MDHEN and CDR2 SYDVKM. V gave up 6 bases and J gave up 6 bases, with 3 bases separating them. The CDR3 region is CASRLNSPLHF. The CDR3 coding sequence is TGTGCCAGCAGGCTTAATTCACCCCTCCACTTT.

The V and J genes are TRBV5-1 and TRBJ2-2; the D is unclear. This CDR3 is 13 amino acids long. V dropped 5 bases and J dropped 5 bases, with 10 bases sitting between them. Germline CDR1 SGHRS, CDR2 YFSETQ. CDR3 in DNA: TGCGCCAGCAGACCCCAGACTACCGGGGAGCTGTTTTTT. This codes for CASRPQTTGELFF. The full variable domain, rest sourced from reference TRBV5-1 and TRBJ2-2, is KAGVTQTPRYLIKTRGQQVTLSCSPISGHRSVSWYQQTPGQGLQFLFEYFSETQRNKGNFPGRFSGRQFSNSRSEMNVSTLELGDSALYLCASRPQTTGELFFGEGSRLTVL.

This clone showed up just a few times. The V call is TRBV18, the J call TRBJ1-5, with D possibly TRBD1 on 6 matching bases. Germline CDR1 reads KGHSH; CDR2 reads LQKENI. V was shortened by 3 bases and J by 7 bases, with 19 bases between the two germline ends. The CDR3 sequence is 16 residues long. CDR3 loop: CASSPRQEGGNQPQHF. The CDR3 DNA is TGTGCCAGCTCACCTAGACAGGAAGGGGGAAACCAGCCCCAGCATTTT.

The chain couples TRBV27 to TRBJ2-3, with D maybe TRBD2 (5 bases). The CDR3 contains 15 residues. CDR1 is MNHEY, CDR2 SMNVEV, per germline (reference sequence). V was cut by 1 base and J by 2 bases, with 10 bases left in between. CDR3 residues: CASSLLLVPTDTQYF. For the CDR3, the DNA is TGTGCCAGCAGTTTATTACTAGTTCCCACAGATACGCAGTATTTT.

The genes are TRBV3-1 (or the pseudogene TRBV3-2) and TRBJ2-7, with 7 bases matching TRBD2. Germline assignment: CDR1 LGHDT and CDR2 YNNKEL (reference sequence). The CDR3 extends over 15 amino acids. V was pared by 0 bases and J by 7 bases, with 9 bases of the junction left unmatched. Here the CDR3 reads CASSQDPGLVREQYF. Here the CDR3 DNA reads TGTGCCAGCAGCCAAGACCCCGGACTAGTCCGTGAGCAGTACTTC.

The chain recombines TRBV3-1 (or the pseudogene TRBV3-2) with TRBJ2-7; D remains ambiguous. CDR3 length equals 15 residues. Trimming shortened V by 5 bases and J by 3 bases, and 17 bases separated the two germline ends. Germline V gene lookup returns CDR1 LGHDT and CDR2 YNNKEL (reference sequence). This CDR3 is CASSDFYAADYEQYF. In DNA, the CDR3 is TGTGCCAGCAGCGACTTCTATGCAGCCGACTACGAGCAGTACTTC.

This clone was observed at least ten times. Other nucleotide sequences in the sample specify the same CDR3. J is TRBJ1-2 and V is TRBV18, with D perhaps TRBD1 (5 bases). The V gene's germline CDR1 is KGHSH and CDR2 LQKENI. V was shortened by 2 bases and J by 2 bases, with 12 bases between the two germline ends. This CDR3 is 15 amino acids long. The CDR3 sequence is CASSPGPEGNYGYTF. CDR3 DNA: TGTGCCAGCTCACCAGGGCCGGAGGGGAACTATGGCTACACCTTC.

The chain is built from TRBV9 and TRBJ2-3; TRBD1 matches at 8 bases. The length of the CDR3 is 15 residues. CDR1 is SGDLS and CDR2 is YYNGEE in the germline V gene. V shed 2 bases, J shed 3 bases, and the junction held 5 bases outside the gene matches. CDR3 in amino acids: CASSVSTGETDTQYF. CDR3 DNA sequence: TGTGCCAGCAGCGTTTCGACAGGGGAGACAGATACGCAGTATTTT.

The chain uses TRBV9 and TRBJ1-3; possible D gene TRBD1, 5 bases. Per germline, CDR1 SGDLS and CDR2 YYNGEE. V dropped 1 base and J dropped 4 bases, with 9 bases sitting between them. The CDR3 sequence is 14 residues long. The CDR3 DNA reads as TGTGCCAGCAGCGTATCAGGGCGAGGAAACACCATATATTTT. This encodes CASSVSGRGNTIYF.

The CDR3 is CASSQAPRVRTEAFF. CDR3 in DNA: TGCGCCAGCAGCCAAGCTCCCAGGGTCAGGACTGAAGCTTTCTTT. The chain couples TRBV4-3 to TRBJ1-1, with a possible D match to TRBD1 (5 bases). This CDR3 is 15 amino acids long. Germline CDR1 reads LGHNA; CDR2 reads YSLEER. Trimming pared 1 base from V and 5 bases from J, leaving 14 bases between.

The chain carries TRBV2 and TRBJ2-1; D perhaps matches TRBD2 (6 bases). Trimming left V 1 base short and J 6 bases short, with 13 bases between. Germline-derived CDR1 and CDR2 are SNHLY and FYNNEI. The CDR3 is made up of 15 amino acids. This CDR3 reads CASSEVRGRSNEQFF. The CDR3 nucleotides read TGTGCCAGCAGTGAAGTGCGGGGCCGGTCCAATGAGCAGTTCTTC.

The chain has TRBV12-5 and TRBJ1-5, with D tentatively TRBD1 (6 bases). Per germline, CDR1 LGHNT and CDR2 FRNRAP. The V gene lost 0 bases and the J gene lost 3 bases, with 12 bases spanning the gap. CDR3 length equals 16 residues. In DNA form, the CDR3 reads TGTGCTAGTGGTTTGGTAGTCGACAGGTTCAATCAGCCCCAGCATTTT. Translating gives CASGLVVDRFNQPQHF.

V is TRBV19 and J is TRBJ2-7, with D hard to call. The CDR3 covers 11 residues. The germline V and J ends were trimmed by 9 bases and 0 bases, with 6 bases remaining between them. Germline CDR1 and CDR2: LNHDA and SQIVND (reference sequence). CDR3 sequence: CASRTSYEQYF. DNA for the CDR3: TGTGCCAGCAGGACCTCCTACGAGCAGTACTTC.

The gene calls are TRBV19 and TRBJ2-7; a possible D gene is TRBD2 (5 bases). CDR1 and CDR2 (germline): LNHDA, SQIVND (reference sequence). CDR3 length equals 13 residues. Trimming removed 6 bases at V and 0 bases at J, with 9 bases between. The DNA of the CDR3 is TGTGCCAGTAGGAGCGGCTCCTCCTACGAGCAGTACTTC. It specifies CASRSGSSYEQYF. Full variable domain (remainder filled in from reference TRBV19 and TRBJ2-7): DGGITQSPKYLFRKEGQNVTLSCEQNLNHDAMYWYRQDPGQGLRLIYYSQIVNDFQKGDIAEGYSVSREKKESFPLTVTSAQKNPTAFYLCASRSGSSYEQYFGPGTRLTVT.

The J gene is TRBJ2-1, the V gene TRBV11-2; maybe TRBD2 (5 bases). This CDR3 has 14 residues. V was pared by 6 bases and J by 6 bases, with 15 bases between. Germline values: CDR1 SGHAT, CDR2 FQNNGV. The CDR3 nucleotides are TGTGCCAGCAGATCCCTACGTAGCGCCAATGAGCAGTTCTTC. As protein: CASRSLRSANEQFF.